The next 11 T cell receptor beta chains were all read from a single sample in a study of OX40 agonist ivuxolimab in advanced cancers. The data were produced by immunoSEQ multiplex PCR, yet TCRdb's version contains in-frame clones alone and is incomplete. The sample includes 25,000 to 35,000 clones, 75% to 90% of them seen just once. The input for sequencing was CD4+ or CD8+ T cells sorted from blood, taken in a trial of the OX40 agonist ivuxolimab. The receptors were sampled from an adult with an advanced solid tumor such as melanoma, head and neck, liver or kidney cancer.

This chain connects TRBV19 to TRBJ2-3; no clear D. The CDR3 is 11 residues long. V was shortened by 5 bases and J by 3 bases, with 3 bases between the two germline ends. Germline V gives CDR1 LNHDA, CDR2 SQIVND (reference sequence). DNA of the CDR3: TGTGCCAGTAGTGCTACAGATACGCAGTATTTT. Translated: CASSATDTQYF.

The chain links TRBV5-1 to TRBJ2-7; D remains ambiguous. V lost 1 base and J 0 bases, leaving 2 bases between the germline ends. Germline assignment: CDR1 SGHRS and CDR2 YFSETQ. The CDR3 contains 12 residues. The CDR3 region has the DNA TGCGCCAGCAGCTTGCCCTCCTACGAGCAGTACTTC. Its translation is CASSLPSYEQYF.

CDR3 nucleotide sequence: TGCGCCAGCAGCCAAGATTCTTTGGACATTTACAATGAGCAGTTCTTC. This translates into CASSQDSLDIYNEQFF. The genes are TRBV4-3 and TRBJ2-1, with TRBD1 as a possible D gene (5 bases). This CDR3 region has 16 residues. Trimming stripped 0 bases from V and 4 bases from J, with 13 bases between. Germline loops: CDR1 LGHNA, CDR2 YSLEER.

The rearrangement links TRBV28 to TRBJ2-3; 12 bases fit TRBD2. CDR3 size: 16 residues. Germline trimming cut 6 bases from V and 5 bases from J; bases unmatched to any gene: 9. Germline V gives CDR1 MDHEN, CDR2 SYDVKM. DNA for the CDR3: TGTGCCAGCAGACCACTAGCGGGGGGAAGACAAGATACGCAGTATTTT. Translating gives CASRPLAGGRQDTQYF.

CDR3 in DNA: TGTGCCAGCAGAACTAGCGGGCAAGAGACCCAGTACTTC. This gives the protein CASRTSGQETQYF. This chain joins TRBV14 and TRBJ2-5; 9 nucleotides align to TRBD2. V dropped 6 bases and J dropped 2; count of bases not matched to a gene: 1. The CDR3 spans 13 residues. Germline V CDR1 and CDR2: SGHDN, FVKESK.

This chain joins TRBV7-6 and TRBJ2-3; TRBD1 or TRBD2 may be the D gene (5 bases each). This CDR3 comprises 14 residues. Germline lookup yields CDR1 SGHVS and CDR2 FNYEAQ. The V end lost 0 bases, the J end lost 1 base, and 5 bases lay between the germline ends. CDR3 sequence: CASSLAGGTDTQYF. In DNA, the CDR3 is TGTGCCAGCAGCTTAGCGGGGGGCACAGATACGCAGTATTTT.

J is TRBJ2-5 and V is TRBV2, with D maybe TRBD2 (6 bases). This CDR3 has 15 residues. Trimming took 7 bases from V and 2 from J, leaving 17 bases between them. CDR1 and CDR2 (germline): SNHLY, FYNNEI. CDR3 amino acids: CASIGAGYGQETQYF. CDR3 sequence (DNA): TGTGCCAGCATTGGAGCGGGCTATGGGCAAGAGACCCAGTACTTC.

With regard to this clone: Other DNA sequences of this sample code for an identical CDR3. The CDR3 DNA sequence: TGTGCCAGTAGTATTGACTCCAGCTACGAGCAGTACTTC. It is translated as CASSIDSSYEQYF. The V gene is TRBV19, the J gene TRBJ2-7, with D unclear. CDR1 is LNHDA and CDR2 is SQIVND in the germline V gene (reference sequence). The CDR3 has 13 amino acids. Between the trimmed V and J ends, which lost 3 bases and 3 bases, there was a span of 9 bases.

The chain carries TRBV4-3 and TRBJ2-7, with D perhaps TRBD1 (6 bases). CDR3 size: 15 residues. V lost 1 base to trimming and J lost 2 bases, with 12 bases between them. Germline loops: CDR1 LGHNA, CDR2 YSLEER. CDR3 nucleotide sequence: TGCGCCAGCAGCCAAGGTTCAGGGGAGACCTACGAGCAGTACTTC. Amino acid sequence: CASSQGSGETYEQYF.

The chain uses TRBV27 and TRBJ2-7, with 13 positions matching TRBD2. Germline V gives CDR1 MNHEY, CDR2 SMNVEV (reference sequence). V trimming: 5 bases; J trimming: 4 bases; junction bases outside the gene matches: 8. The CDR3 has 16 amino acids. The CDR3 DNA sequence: TGTGCCAGCAGTGCGGGGCCGGGACTAGCGGGGTACGAGCAGTACTTC. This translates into CASSAGPGLAGYEQYF.

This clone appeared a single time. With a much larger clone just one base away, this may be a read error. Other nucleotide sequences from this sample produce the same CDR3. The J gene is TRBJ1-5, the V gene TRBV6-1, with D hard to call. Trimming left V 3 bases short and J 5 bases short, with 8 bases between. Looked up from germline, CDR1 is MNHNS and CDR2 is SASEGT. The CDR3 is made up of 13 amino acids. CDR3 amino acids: CASSEAEYQPQHF. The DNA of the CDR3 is TGTGCCAGCAGTGAGGCCGAGTATCAGCCCCAGCATTTT.